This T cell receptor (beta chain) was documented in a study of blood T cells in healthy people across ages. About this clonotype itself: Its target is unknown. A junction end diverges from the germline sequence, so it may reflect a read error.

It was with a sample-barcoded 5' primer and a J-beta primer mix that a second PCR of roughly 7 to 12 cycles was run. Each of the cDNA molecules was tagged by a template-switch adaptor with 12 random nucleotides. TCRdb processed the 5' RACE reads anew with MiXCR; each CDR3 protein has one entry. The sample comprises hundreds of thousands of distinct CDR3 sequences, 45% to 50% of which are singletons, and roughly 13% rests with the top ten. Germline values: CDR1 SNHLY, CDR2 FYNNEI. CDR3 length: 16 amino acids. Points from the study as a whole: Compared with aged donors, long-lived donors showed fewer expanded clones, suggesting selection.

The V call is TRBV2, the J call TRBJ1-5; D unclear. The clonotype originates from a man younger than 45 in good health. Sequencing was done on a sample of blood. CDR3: CASQGWEYTSDQPQHF. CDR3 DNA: TGTGCCAGTCAAGGTTGGGAGTACACTAGCGATCAGCCCCAGCATTTT.